This T cell receptor (beta chain) is from a study of identical twins. General study results and limits: Insertion counts were lower in abundant cord blood beta clonotypes, a trend that memory repertoires did not show. Twins' excess sharing was less marked for out-of-frame beta sequences.

Unique molecular identifiers were present on the cDNA, and a universal primer site came from template switching. TCRdb called the 5' RACE reads again in MiXCR, with one record for every CDR3 protein. The sample yields hundreds of thousands of distinct CDR3 sequences, around an eighth seen once. About this clonotype itself: Its antigen is not known.

Trimming shortened V by 3 bases and J by 3 bases, and 14 bases separated the two germline ends. The CDR3 length is 15 residues. CDR1 and CDR2 from the germline V gene are ENHRY and SYGVKD. The data also belong to a second study, concerning yellow fever vaccine responses in identical twins. From that study: Twins reportedly showed a vaccine T cell response that seemed partly convergent and partly personalized.

The chain joins TRBV10-3 to TRBJ1-1; TRBD1 is a possible D gene (5 bases). Sequenced: PBMCs. This clonotype was sampled from a woman younger than 35 in good health. The CDR3 coding sequence is TGTGCCATCAGTGATTATGGACATTCGTACACTGAAGCTTTCTTT. It encodes CAISDYGHSYTEAFF.